This TCR beta chain derives from a study of CD8+CD57+ T cells in acquired aplastic anemia. Study overall: Sorting CD4+ and CD8+ cells gave DNA averaging roughly 3.5 ug.

Genomic DNA was employed as the template in profiling TCR beta VDJ and CDR3. TCRdb reanalysed the reads using MiXCR and keeps one entry per CDR3 protein. The profile shows a few hundred thousand distinct CDR3 sequences, about 59% of them singletons. Germline trimming cut 1 base from V and 2 bases from J; bases unmatched to any gene: 6. CDR1 is DFQATT, CDR2 SNEGSKA, per germline (reference sequence). The CDR3 has 16 residues. Sequenced input: sorted CD4+, CD8+, or CD8+CD57+ T cells (not recorded which) from PBMCs. This chain links TRBV20-1 with TRBJ2-1; 9 bases fit TRBD2. The TCR sequence derives from a human donor in good health. In DNA form, the CDR3 reads TGCAGTGCTAGAGGGCTTAGCGGGGGAGCCTACAATGAGCAGTTCTTC. Protein sequence: CSARGLSGGAYNEQFF.